Below, 15 T cell receptor beta chains from the same sample are listed, as sequenced in a study of brain T cells in children with intractable seizures. Assay: immunoSEQ multiplex PCR; the TCRdb copy retains only in-frame clones and omits some. The sample lists about 340,000 clones; 93% were seen once. Documented time point: blood from clinic visit 5 months post-surgery; TSC patient then seizure free. The source material was peripheral blood, sampled roughly 5 months after surgery. The source of these receptors is a boy younger than two with tuberous sclerosis and intractable seizures.

J is TRBJ2-5 and V is TRBV4-2; TRBD2 agrees at 13 bases. This CDR3 is built from 14 residues. The germline V gene has CDR1 LGHNA and CDR2 YNFKEQ. J was trimmed by 9 bases and V by 0 bases; bases with no gene match: 1. Written as DNA, the CDR3 is TGTGCCAGCAGCCAAGAGACTAGCGGGGGGTCCCAGTACTTC. This encodes CASSQETSGGSQYF.

V usage is TRBV5-1 and J usage is TRBJ2-5, with 9 bases lining up with TRBD2. Germline V CDR1 and CDR2: SGHRS, YFSETQ. The CDR3 has 17 residues. V shed 0 bases, J shed 5 bases, and the junction held 11 bases outside the gene matches. The CDR3 reads CASSLGARGGHTETQYF. CDR3 bases: TGCGCCAGCAGCTTGGGGGCGCGGGGGGGCCATACCGAGACCCAGTACTTC.

The V and J genes are TRBV6-5 and TRBJ2-1; 7 bases line up with TRBD2. This CDR3 region has 15 residues. The V gene end was trimmed by 5 bases and the J gene end by 0 bases; junction bases not matched to a gene: 4. CDR1 is MNHEY and CDR2 is SVGAGI in the germline V gene. The CDR3 reads CASSRSGDSYNEQFF. For the CDR3, the DNA is TGTGCCAGCAGTCGCAGCGGGGACTCCTACAATGAGCAGTTCTTC.

V gene TRBV7-9 combines with J gene TRBJ2-5; 7 bases agree with TRBD1. This CDR3 has 13 residues. V dropped 6 bases and J dropped 4; count of bases not matched to a gene: 5. Germline V gene lookup returns CDR1 SEHNR and CDR2 FQNEAQ (reference sequence). The CDR3 spells CASRATGLETQYF. The CDR3 coding sequence is TGTGCCAGCAGGGCGACAGGGTTAGAGACCCAGTACTTC.

CDR3 residues: CATHPPGSYGYTF. The CDR3 region has the DNA TGTGCTACCCACCCTCCGGGGAGCTATGGCTACACCTTC. The chain links TRBV6-5 to TRBJ1-2; the D is unclear. The CDR3 loop spans 13 amino acids. Germline V gene lookup returns CDR1 MNHEY and CDR2 SVGAGI.

This clone came up once. The CDR3 DNA follows: TGTGCCAGCAGCTCCCAGGGGGCTGGGGAGCTGTTTTTT. Its translation: CASSSQGAGELFF. The chain employs TRBV7-9 and TRBJ2-2; TRBD1 agrees at 8 bases. V lost 4 bases, J lost 8 bases, and 3 bases stayed unmatched. Germline lookup yields CDR1 SEHNR and CDR2 FQNEAQ (reference sequence). The CDR3 length is 13 residues.

This clone was picked up one time. This chain connects TRBV6-6 to TRBJ1-5; D call uncertain. Per the germline V gene, CDR1 is MNHNY and CDR2 is SVGAGI (reference sequence). The CDR3 spans 15 residues. The germline V and J ends were trimmed by 3 bases and 0 bases, with 9 bases remaining between them. For the CDR3, the DNA is TGTGCCAGCAGTTATCGTTCGAATAGCAATCAGCCCCAGCATTTT. Encoded protein: CASSYRSNSNQPQHF.

V is TRBV30 and J is TRBJ1-4; 8 bases are shared with TRBD1. The CDR3 spans 13 residues. The V and J ends lost 4 bases and 5 bases, in that order; junction bases with no gene match: 3. Germline V gene data show CDR1 as GTSNPN and CDR2 as SVGIG (reference sequence). The CDR3 DNA follows: TGTGCCTGGACAGGGGGCGAAAATGAAAAACTGTTTTTT. Translated, it gives CAWTGGENEKLFF. The whole variable domain, filled in from reference TRBV30 and TRBJ1-4, reads SQTIHQWPATLVQPVGSPLSLECTVEGTSNPNLYWYRQAAGRGLQLLFYSVGIGQISSEVPQNLSASRPQDRQFILSSKKLLLSDSGFYLCAWTGGENEKLFFGSGTQLSVL.

The rearrangement links TRBV7-2 to TRBJ2-7; D remains ambiguous. The CDR3 contains 14 residues. Per germline, CDR1 SGHTA and CDR2 FQGNSA. Trimming took off 5 bases at V and 2 bases at J, with 13 bases between the two ends. Here the CDR3 reads CASSPRIATYEQYF. The CDR3, as DNA: TGTGCCAGCAGCCCCAGGATCGCGACCTACGAGCAGTACTTC.

The rearrangement joins TRBV24-1 to TRBJ2-1; D unclear. V was pared by 0 bases and J by 4 bases, with 12 bases between. This CDR3 region has 16 residues. Germline V gives CDR1 KGHDR, CDR2 SFDVKD. The DNA for the CDR3 is TGTGCCACCAGTGATTTGCGGAGTACGGGTTACAATGAGCAGTTCTTC. Its protein is CATSDLRSTGYNEQFF.

The rearrangement uses TRBV7-2 and TRBJ2-3; D may be TRBD1 or TRBD2 (5 bases each). The CDR3 totals 15 residues. Germline CDR1 SGHTA, CDR2 FQGNSA. V lost 7 bases to trimming and J lost 1 base, with 15 bases between them. The CDR3 spells CASKGTAAGTDTQYF. The CDR3 DNA sequence: TGTGCCAGCAAAGGGACCGCCGCAGGCACAGATACGCAGTATTTT.

In its sample, this clone was seen a few times. The gene calls are TRBV25-1 and TRBJ1-6, with D unresolved. This CDR3 spans 15 amino acids. The V end lost 1 base, the J end lost 7 bases, and 11 bases lay between the germline ends. The germline CDR1 and CDR2 sequences are MGHDK and SYGVNS. The CDR3 sequence: CASSEWGGWNSPLHF. The CDR3 bases are TGTGCCAGCAGTGAATGGGGAGGGTGGAATTCACCCCTCCACTTT.

V is TRBV3-1 (or the pseudogene TRBV3-2) and J is TRBJ2-1, with 11 nucleotides matching TRBD1. This CDR3 has 16 residues. CDR1 is LGHDT, CDR2 YNNKEL, per germline (reference sequence). Germline trimming cut 4 bases from V and 0 bases from J; bases unmatched to any gene: 2. The CDR3 DNA reads as TGTGCCAGCAGCCGGGGGACAGGGGGCTCCTACAATGAGCAGTTCTTC. Its translation: CASSRGTGGSYNEQFF.

The chain carries TRBV5-1 and TRBJ2-7; 10 nucleotides agree with TRBD1. The CDR3 sequence is 15 residues long. V shed 0 bases and J 4 bases; nucleotides not matched to a gene: 4. Germline assignment: CDR1 SGHRS and CDR2 YFSETQ. The chain's CDR3 is CASSLGPGQGYEQYF. In DNA form, the CDR3 reads TGCGCCAGCAGCTTGGGGCCGGGACAGGGGTACGAGCAGTACTTC.

V and J are TRBV15 and TRBJ1-1, with D uncertain. This CDR3 region has 12 residues. The germline CDR1 and CDR2 sequences are LNHNV and YYDKDF (reference sequence). V dropped 5 bases and J dropped 3 bases, with 7 bases sitting between them. CDR3 loop: CATSPAYTEAFF. For the CDR3, the DNA is TGTGCCACCAGCCCGGCGTACACTGAAGCTTTCTTT.